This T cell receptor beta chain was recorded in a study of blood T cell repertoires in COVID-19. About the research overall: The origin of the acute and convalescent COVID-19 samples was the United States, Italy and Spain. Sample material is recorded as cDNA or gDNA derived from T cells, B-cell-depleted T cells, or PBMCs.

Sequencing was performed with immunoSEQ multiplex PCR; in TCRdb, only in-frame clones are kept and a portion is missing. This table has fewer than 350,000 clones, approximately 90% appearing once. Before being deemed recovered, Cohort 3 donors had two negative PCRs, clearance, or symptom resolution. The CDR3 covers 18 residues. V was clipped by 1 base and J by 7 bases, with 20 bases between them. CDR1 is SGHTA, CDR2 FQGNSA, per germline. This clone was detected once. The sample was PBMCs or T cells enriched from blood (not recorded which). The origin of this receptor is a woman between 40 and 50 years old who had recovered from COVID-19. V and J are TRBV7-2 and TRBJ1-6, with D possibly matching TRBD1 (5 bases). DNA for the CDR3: TGTGCCAGCAGCTTAGAATACGGAGGGGCGGGGTACAATTCACCCCTCCACTTT. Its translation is CASSLEYGGAGYNSPLHF.